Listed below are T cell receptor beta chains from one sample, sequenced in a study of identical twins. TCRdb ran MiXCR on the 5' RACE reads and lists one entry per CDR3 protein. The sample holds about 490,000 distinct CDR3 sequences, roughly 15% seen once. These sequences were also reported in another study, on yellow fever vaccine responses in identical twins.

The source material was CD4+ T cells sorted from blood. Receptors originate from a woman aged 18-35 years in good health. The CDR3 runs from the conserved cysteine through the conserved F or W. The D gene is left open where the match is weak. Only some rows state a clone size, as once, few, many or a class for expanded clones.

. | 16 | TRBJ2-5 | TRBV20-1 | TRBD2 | CSASPVAGGGRETQYF | TGCAGTGCTAGTCCGGTAGCGGGAGGAGGAAGAGAGACCCAGTACTTC
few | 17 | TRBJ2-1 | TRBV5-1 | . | CASSLGWIGRSYNEQFF | TGCGCCAGCAGCTTGGGCTGGATTGGAAGATCCTACAATGAGCAGTTCTTC
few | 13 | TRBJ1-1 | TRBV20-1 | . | CRASRERGTEAFF | TGCAGAGCTAGCAGGGAGCGGGGAACTGAAGCTTTCTTT
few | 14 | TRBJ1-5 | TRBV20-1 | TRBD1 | CSARQGALNQPQHF | TGCAGTGCTAGACAGGGGGCTCTAAATCAGCCCCAGCATTTT
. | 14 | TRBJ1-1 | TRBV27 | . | CASSSGPLSTEAFF | TGTGCCAGCAGTTCCGGGCCCCTATCCACTGAAGCTTTCTTT
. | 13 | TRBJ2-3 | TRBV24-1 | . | CATSFPPVDTQYF | TGTGCCACCAGTTTTCCGCCCGTAGATACGCAGTATTTT
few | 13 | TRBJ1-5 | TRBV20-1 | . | CSAREGGNQPQHF | TGCAGTGCTAGAGAGGGTGGCAATCAGCCCCAGCATTTT
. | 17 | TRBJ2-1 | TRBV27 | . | CASSPTPQGWRYNEQFF | TGTGCCAGCAGTCCCACCCCCCAGGGGTGGCGTTACAATGAGCAGTTCTTC
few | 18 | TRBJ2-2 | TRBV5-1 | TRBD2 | CASSSDPGGRAGTGELFF | TGCGCCAGCAGCTCGGACCCCGGCGGGAGGGCCGGTACCGGGGAGCTGTTTTTT
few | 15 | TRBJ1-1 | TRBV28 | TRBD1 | CASRKTGGHGTEAFF | TGTGCCAGCAGAAAGACAGGGGGACACGGCACTGAAGCTTTCTTT
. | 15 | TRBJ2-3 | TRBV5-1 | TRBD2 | CAAALGGGPPDTQYF | TGCGCCGCAGCCCTCGGGGGAGGGCCCCCAGATACGCAGTATTTT
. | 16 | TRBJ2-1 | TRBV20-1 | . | CSARPPNGAFLNEQFF | TGCAGTGCTAGACCCCCAAATGGTGCTTTCTTGAATGAGCAGTTCTTC
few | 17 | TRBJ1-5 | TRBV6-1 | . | CASSGRRQGYGNQPQHF | TGTGCCAGCAGTGGCCGGAGGCAGGGCTATGGCAATCAGCCCCAGCATTTT
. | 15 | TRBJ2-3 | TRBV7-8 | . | CASNWDQSLAATQYF | TGTGCCAGCAACTGGGACCAATCTTTAGCGGCTACGCAGTATTTT
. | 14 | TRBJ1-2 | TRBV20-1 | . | CSARDLRLQDGYTF | TGCAGTGCTAGAGACCTTAGATTACAGGATGGCTACACCTTC
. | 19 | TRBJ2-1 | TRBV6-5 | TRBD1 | CASSYLGNSLTGKNNEQFF | TGTGCCAGCAGTTATTTGGGGAATTCCTTGACAGGGAAAAACAATGAGCAGTTCTTC
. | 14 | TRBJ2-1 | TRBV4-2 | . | CASSQDRLSNEQFF | TGTGCCAGCAGCCAAGATCGGCTCTCCAATGAGCAGTTCTTC
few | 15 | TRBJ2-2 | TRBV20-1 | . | CSARDLVRNTGELFF | TGCAGTGCTAGAGATCTGGTCAGGAACACCGGGGAGCTGTTTTTT
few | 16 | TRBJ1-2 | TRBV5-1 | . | CASSLAGRVTNYGYTF | TGCGCCAGCAGCTTGGCCGGTCGGGTCACCAACTATGGCTACACCTTC
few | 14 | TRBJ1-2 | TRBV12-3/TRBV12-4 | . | CASSPTRGRGGYTF | TGTGCCAGCAGTCCGACGAGAGGGCGGGGAGGCTACACCTTC
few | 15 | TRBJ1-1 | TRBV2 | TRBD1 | CASRSGTGIRTEAFF | TGTGCCAGCAGGTCCGGGACAGGGATTAGGACTGAAGCTTTCTTT
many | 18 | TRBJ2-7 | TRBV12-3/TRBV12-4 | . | CASSLGPRRQWVSYEQYF | TGTGCCAGCAGTTTAGGTCCCAGGAGGCAATGGGTATCCTACGAGCAGTACTTC
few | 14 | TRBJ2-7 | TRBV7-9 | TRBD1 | CASSQDRGDIEQYF | TGTGCCAGCAGCCAGGACAGGGGGGACATCGAGCAGTACTTC
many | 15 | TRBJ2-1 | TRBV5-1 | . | CASSVPRGEVNEQFF | TGCGCCAGCTCAGTCCCCAGGGGAGAGGTAAATGAGCAGTTCTTC
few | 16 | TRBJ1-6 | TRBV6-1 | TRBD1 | CASTADRVLLNSPLHF | TGTGCCAGCACCGCGGACAGGGTTCTTCTGAATTCACCCCTCCACTTT
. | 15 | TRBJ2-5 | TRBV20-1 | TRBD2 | CSAPRTRGDQETQYF | TGCAGTGCTCCACGGACTAGAGGAGACCAAGAGACCCAGTACTTC
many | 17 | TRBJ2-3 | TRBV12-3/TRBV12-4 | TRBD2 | CASSHSGGGINTDTQYF | TGTGCCAGCAGTCATAGCGGGGGGGGGATCAACACAGATACGCAGTATTTT
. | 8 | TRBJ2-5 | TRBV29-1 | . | CSAGTQYF | TGCAGCGCGGGGACCCAGTACTTC
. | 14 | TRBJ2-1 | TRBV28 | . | CASLGGAVGNEQFF | TGTGCCAGCCTGGGGGGGGCGGTCGGGAATGAGCAGTTCTTC
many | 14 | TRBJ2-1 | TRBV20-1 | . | CSASLRERYNEQFF | TGCAGTGCTAGTCTCCGGGAGAGATACAATGAGCAGTTCTTC
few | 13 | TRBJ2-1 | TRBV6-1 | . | CASASSSYNEQFF | TGTGCCAGCGCGTCAAGCTCCTACAATGAGCAGTTCTTC
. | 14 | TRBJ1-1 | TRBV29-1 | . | CSVQGSRMNTEAFF | TGCAGCGTCCAAGGGTCCAGAATGAACACTGAAGCTTTCTTT
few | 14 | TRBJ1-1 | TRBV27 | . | CASSFGGRNTEAFF | TGTGCCAGCAGTTTTGGGGGTCGCAACACTGAAGCTTTCTTT
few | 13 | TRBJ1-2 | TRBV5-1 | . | CASSLDLSYGYTF | TGCGCCAGCAGCTTGGATCTCTCCTATGGCTACACCTTC
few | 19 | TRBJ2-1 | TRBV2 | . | CASILTGLAANSGYNEQFF | TGTGCCAGCATCCTTACAGGGCTAGCGGCGAATTCAGGCTACAATGAGCAGTTCTTC
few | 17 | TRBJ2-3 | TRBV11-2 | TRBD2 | CASRPGRGGLSTDTQYF | TGTGCCAGCAGGCCGGGGCGGGGGGGTCTCTCCACAGATACGCAGTATTTT
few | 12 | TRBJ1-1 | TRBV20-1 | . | CSARVGRREAFF | TGCAGTGCTAGAGTGGGTCGGAGAGAAGCTTTCTTT